Listed here are 20 T cell receptor beta chains from one sample, sequenced in a study of molecular identifiers for immune sequencing clone quantification. TCRdb used MiXCR to reprocess the PCR reads, holding one entry per CDR3 protein. The repertoire includes 70,000 to 95,000 distinct CDR3 sequences, roughly 19% of them detected once, and around 0.8% sits in the top ten. Input material: naive CD8+ T cells from blood, with Jurkat cell RNA spiked in. The subset: FACS-sorted CD8+CD4-CCR7+CD45RA+ naive T cells. These receptors were collected from a human donor in good health. Some libraries in this study had Jurkat cell RNA spiked in.

The table lists this clonotype with many counts. This chain links TRBV12-3 or TRBV12-4 with TRBJ1-5; D is possibly TRBD1 (5 bases). This CDR3 region has 18 residues. Trimming cost V 5 bases and J 1 base, with 21 bases left between them. The CDR3, as DNA: TGTGCCAGCAGTCTCCGCCATGGGGGAGGGTTGAGCAATCAGCCCCAGCATTTT. Amino acids: CASSLRHGGGLSNQPQHF.

The rearrangement uses TRBV2 and TRBJ2-5, with unresolved D. The CDR3 has 14 amino acids. Per the germline V gene, CDR1 is SNHLY and CDR2 is FYNNEI. Trimming took off 4 bases at V and 0 bases at J, with 9 bases between the two ends. The CDR3 protein is CASSGGDNQETQYF. As DNA, the CDR3 is TGTGCCAGCAGTGGTGGCGACAACCAAGAGACCCAGTACTTC. The whole variable domain, filled in from reference TRBV2 and TRBJ2-5, reads EPEVTQTPSHQVTQMGQEVILRCVPISNHLYFYWYRQILGQKVEFLVSFYNNEISEKSEIFDDQFSVERPDGSNFTLKIRSTKLEDSAMYFCASSGGDNQETQYFGPGTRLLVL.

This clonotype was recorded many times. The gene calls are TRBV6-2 or TRBV6-3 and TRBJ2-3; D call uncertain. The V gene's germline CDR1 is MNHEY and CDR2 SVGEGT. V lost 6 bases and J lost 4, with 14 bases in between. This CDR3 has 14 residues. The CDR3, as DNA: TGTGCCAGCAGCTACGGCCAGATTGCAGATACGCAGTATTTT. Protein sequence: CASSYGQIADTQYF.

There are many counts of this clonotype. The rearrangement uses TRBV20-1 and TRBJ2-7; possible D gene TRBD2, 6 bases. CDR3 length: 13 amino acids. In germline, CDR1 is DFQATT, CDR2 SNEGSKA (reference sequence). V gave up 1 base and J gave up 5 bases, with 12 bases separating them. The CDR3 loop is CSARGPWRDEQYF. The CDR3 nucleotides read TGCAGTGCTAGAGGTCCCTGGAGGGACGAGCAGTACTTC.

This clonotype was seen at least ten times. The CDR3 nucleotides are TGTGCCAGCAGCCCTGTTATGACAGGGAGGGCCTACGAGCAGTACTTC. Protein product: CASSPVMTGRAYEQYF. V gene TRBV12-3 or TRBV12-4 combines with J gene TRBJ2-7; D is possibly TRBD1 or TRBD2 (7 bases each). CDR3 size: 16 residues. The V gene lost 6 bases and the J gene lost 2 bases, with 20 bases spanning the gap.

This clonotype was counted between two and nine times. The chain recombines TRBV11-2 with TRBJ2-7; 12 nucleotides match TRBD2. The CDR3 is made up of 14 amino acids. From germline, CDR1 is SGHAT and CDR2 FQNNGV. V shed 4 bases, J shed 2 bases, and the junction held 0 bases outside the gene matches. CDR3 protein: CASSWTSGAYEQYF. Written as DNA, the CDR3 is TGTGCCAGCAGCTGGACTAGCGGGGCCTACGAGCAGTACTTC.

Many counts were recorded for this clonotype. The chain links TRBV27 to TRBJ1-1; D is undetermined. Germline V gene sequence: CDR1 MNHEY, CDR2 SMNVEV (reference sequence). This CDR3 is 15 amino acids long. V lost 2 bases and J lost 1, with 11 bases in between. DNA for the CDR3: TGTGCCAGCAGTTTACTTGGTACTTCGAACACTGAAGCTTTCTTT. It yields the protein CASSLLGTSNTEAFF.

Many counts were recorded for this clonotype. This rearrangement joins TRBV27 to TRBJ1-1; D is undetermined. This CDR3 spans 14 amino acids. The germline gives CDR1 MNHEY, CDR2 SMNVEV (reference sequence). Trimming left V 6 bases short and J 0 bases short, with 11 bases between. CDR3 amino acids: CASSQTSLNTEAFF. CDR3 DNA: TGTGCCAGCAGCCAGACTTCCTTGAACACTGAAGCTTTCTTT.

CDR3 protein: CASRSWDRGETQYF. The CDR3 DNA reads as TGTGCCAGCAGAAGTTGGGACAGGGGTGAGACCCAGTACTTC. The gene calls are TRBV6-5 and TRBJ2-5, with 10 bases aligning to TRBD1. CDR1 is MNHEY, CDR2 SVGAGI, per germline. Losses at the gene ends were 6 bases for V and 5 bases for J; bases not matched to a gene: 6. The CDR3 has 14 residues.

This clonotype is categorized as medium-sized. The chain is built from TRBV5-1 and TRBJ2-7; 8 nucleotides line up with TRBD1. CDR1 is SGHRS and CDR2 is YFSETQ in the germline V gene. The CDR3 is 13 amino acids. The junction had 3 bases not matched to a gene; V was cut back by 4 bases and J by 3 bases. CDR3 nucleotide sequence: TGCGCCAGCAGCCCAACAGGGGGCTACGAGCAGTACTTC. The encoded protein is CASSPTGGYEQYF.

This clonotype has a count of ten or more. This chain joins TRBV21-1 and TRBJ2-6; the table gives TRBD1 as D, unverified against the DNA. TRBV21-1 is a documented pseudogene. The CDR3 consists of 18 residues. The chain's CDR3 is CASSMPTGYSSGANVLTF. CDR3 DNA: TGTGCCAGCAGCATGCCGACAGGGTACAGCTCTGGGGCCAACGTCCTGACTTTC.

This clonotype has a count of ten or more. The chain carries TRBV28 and TRBJ2-7, with D uncertain. Trimming took off 4 bases at V and 2 bases at J, with 12 bases between the two ends. Germline V CDR1 and CDR2: MDHEN, SYDVKM. This CDR3 has 14 amino acids. The CDR3 region has the DNA TGTGCCAGCAGTTCCCGACTCCGACCCTACGAGCAGTACTTC. Amino acids: CASSSRLRPYEQYF.

This clonotype has a handful of counts. This could be a read error, since a much larger clone is one nucleotide away. This chain links TRBV29-1 with TRBJ2-2; perhaps TRBD2 as D (6 bases). This CDR3 is 12 amino acids long. Per the germline V gene, CDR1 is SQVTM and CDR2 is ANQGSEA. The CDR3 here is CSVVGNTGGLFF. CDR3 sequence (DNA): TGCAGCGTTGTTGGGAACACCGGGGGGCTGTTTTTT.

To note about this clonotype: A read error may explain this, as a much larger clone is one base away. The CDR3 region has the DNA TGTGCCAGCAGTTACTTGTCGAGCACCGGGGAGCTGTTTTTT. This gives the protein CASSYLSSTGELFF. V and J are TRBV6-2 or TRBV6-3 and TRBJ2-2; D not certain. The V gene's germline CDR1 is MNHEY and CDR2 SVGEGT. V shed 1 base and J shed 4 bases, with 7 bases lying between them. The CDR3 contains 14 residues.

Regarding this clonotype: It may be a read error: a sequence one base away is much more abundant. The genes are TRBV18 and TRBJ2-7; no clear D. Germline V gene data show CDR1 as KGHSH and CDR2 as LQKENI. This CDR3 is 12 amino acids long. The CDR3, as DNA: TGTACCAGCTCACCTCCAGTGGGTGAGCAGTACTTC. Translation: CTSSPPVGEQYF.

Worth noting for this clonotype: No conserved phenylalanine or tryptophan ends this CDR3, so it is likely a read error. The CDR3 loop reads CASSSLEGTGGSEKLFY. The CDR3 DNA reads TGTGCCAGCAGTTCGTTGGAGGGGACAGGGGGAAGTGAAAAACTGTTTTAT. The chain uses TRBV5-6 and TRBJ1-4, with 11 nucleotides matching TRBD1. The CDR3 contains 17 residues. V lost 5 bases and J lost 7; bases outside the gene matches: 13. Germline loops: CDR1 SGHDT, CDR2 YYEEEE.

Turning to this clonotype: A much bigger clone sits one base away, suggesting this may be a read error. Without the conserved terminal phenylalanine or tryptophan, this CDR3 likely stems from a read error. It is unclear where the CDR3 begins or ends on the DNA, so no DNA is shown, and the CDR3 is as TCRdb lists it. The chain couples TRBV27 to TRBJ1-1. The CDR3 spans 12 amino acids, including both terminal residues. The germline gives CDR1 MNHEY, CDR2 SMNVEV (reference sequence). This CDR3 reads CASSLTVSFTFS.

This clonotype came up many times. V usage is TRBV30 and J usage is TRBJ2-1; D unresolved. Trimming removed 0 bases from V and 3 bases from J, with 9 bases in between. The CDR3 spans 14 residues. The germline gives CDR1 GTSNPN, CDR2 SVGIG (reference sequence). The CDR3, as DNA: TGTGCCTGGAGTGTTAAGGACCACTACAATGAGCAGTTCTTC. It yields the protein CAWSVKDHYNEQFF.

This clonotype was seen repeatedly, ten times or more. The chain combines TRBV20-1 with TRBJ2-7, with TRBD2 as a possible D gene (7 bases). Germline V CDR1 and CDR2: DFQATT, SNEGSKA (reference sequence). The CDR3 loop spans 13 amino acids. Between the trimmed V and J ends, which lost 5 bases and 3 bases, there was a span of 14 bases. The CDR3 DNA is TGCAGTGCTGGGGGGGGGGCCGGCTACGAGCAGTACTTC. This gives the protein CSAGGGAGYEQYF.

In regard to this clonotype: This may arise from a read error, as a much more abundant clone is one base away. Since no conserved phenylalanine or tryptophan closes the CDR3, a read error is the likely cause. This chain connects TRBV9 to TRBJ2-2, with D unresolved. The germline CDR1 and CDR2 sequences are SGDLS and YYNGEE. The CDR3 consists of 13 residues. V was pared by 4 bases and J by 6 bases, with 10 bases between. The CDR3 coding sequence is TGTGCCAGCAGCCCCGGGTCGTCCGGGGAGCTGTTTCTT. The encoded protein is CASSPGSSGELFL.